The present TCR beta chain was sequenced within a study of cytomegalovirus exposure and HLA in healthy donors. Overall study findings and caveats: The HLA-A and HLA-B alleles of most subjects were reportedly predicted accurately from TCR beta sequences. It was reported that the classifier diagnosed cytomegalovirus status with high specificity and sensitivity in both the original and validation cohorts. Donors belonging to an Asian-associated ancestry cluster reportedly showed fewer N-insertions in productive TCRs than the 666-donor mean, according to what a later analysis found.

This clone was observed a few times. The target antigen is unknown. The CDR3 runs 11 residues. With 6 bases removed from V and 6 bases from J, the gap between germline ends came to 7 bases. Germline loops: CDR1 MNHEY, CDR2 SVGAGI. The PCR used 60 Vbeta and 13 Jbeta primers. Some clones are missing from TCRdb's copy, which holds only in-frame ones; the method was immunoSEQ multiplex PCR. The profile shows over 150,000 clones, about 71% of them singletons. The J gene is TRBJ2-3, the V gene TRBV6-5; D possibly corresponds to TRBD1 (5 bases). The TCR comes from a man aged 45 to 65 in good health and CMV-seronegative. Sequencing was done on a sample of PBMCs. CDR3 bases: TGTGCCAGCAGGGGGCAGGATACGCAGTATTTT. It codes for CASRGQDTQYF.